A selection of T cell receptor beta chains follows, all from one sample in a study of identical twins. TCRdb fed the 5' RACE reads into MiXCR, producing one record per CDR3 protein. The sample has 700,000 to 950,000 distinct CDR3 sequences; around an eighth are singletons. The same data also contributed to another study, on yellow fever vaccine responses in identical twins.

Sample: PBMCs. These receptor sequences come from a woman under 30 in good health. The CDR3 runs from the conserved cysteine through the conserved F or W. D genes are given only for firm matches. Clone size appears in some rows only: once, few, many, or a class for an expanded clone.

CDR3: CASNQLAGDRKTQYF; DNA: TGTGCCAGCAACCAACTAGCGGGAGACAGAAAGACCCAGTACTTC; V: TRBV12-3/TRBV12-4; size: few; J: TRBJ2-5; D: TRBD2
CDR3: CASRRGDGTDTQYF; DNA: TGTGCCAGCAGGAGGGGGGACGGCACAGATACGCAGTATTTT; V: TRBV6-1; size: -; J: TRBJ2-3; D: -
CDR3: CASSQDIPSYGYTF; DNA: TGCGCCAGCAGCCAAGATATTCCGAGCTATGGCTACACCTTC; V: TRBV4-1; size: -; J: TRBJ1-2; D: -
CDR3: CASSLALGGGTEAFF; DNA: TGTGCCAGCAGTTTAGCGCTGGGGGGTGGAACTGAAGCTTTCTTT; V: TRBV12-3/TRBV12-4; size: many; J: TRBJ1-1; D: -
CDR3: CASSPGQGAPQPQHF; DNA: TGTGCCAGCAGTCCGGGGCAGGGGGCTCCTCAGCCCCAGCATTTT; V: TRBV12-3/TRBV12-4; size: few; J: TRBJ1-5; D: TRBD1
CDR3: CASSSASADTQYF; DNA: TGCGCCAGCAGCTCCGCTAGTGCAGATACGCAGTATTTT; V: TRBV5-1; size: few; J: TRBJ2-3; D: -
CDR3: CASSVRAGGNTGELFF; DNA: TGTGCCAGCAGCGTACGGGCAGGGGGGAACACCGGGGAGCTGTTTTTT; V: TRBV9; size: -; J: TRBJ2-2; D: TRBD1
CDR3: CASSPSKTVLSTDTQYF; DNA: TGCGCCAGCAGCCCTAGTAAGACAGTCCTTAGCACAGATACGCAGTATTTT; V: TRBV5-1; size: many; J: TRBJ2-3; D: -
CDR3: CASSLRTGGYEQYF; DNA: TGTGCCAGCAGCTTAAGAACGGGAGGATACGAGCAGTACTTC; V: TRBV7-8; size: -; J: TRBJ2-7; D: TRBD2
CDR3: CASSEGNAYEQYF; DNA: TGTGCCAGCAGTGAGGGTAACGCCTACGAGCAGTACTTC; V: TRBV2; size: few; J: TRBJ2-7; D: -
CDR3: CASSLTGLASEQYF; DNA: TGTGCCAGCAGCTTGACGGGACTAGCGAGCGAGCAGTACTTC; V: TRBV5-6; size: few; J: TRBJ2-7; D: TRBD2
CDR3: CAISLGTAGSPPNEQYF; DNA: TGTGCCATCAGTTTAGGAACAGCAGGTAGTCCGCCCAACGAGCAGTACTTC; V: TRBV10-3; size: -; J: TRBJ2-7; D: -
CDR3: CASSPAQTSYNEQFF; DNA: TGTGCCAGCTCACCAGCGCAGACCTCCTACAATGAGCAGTTCTTC; V: TRBV18; size: few; J: TRBJ2-1; D: -
CDR3: CASSTPGGSTDTQYF; DNA: TGTGCCAGTAGTACCCCGGGGGGAAGCACAGATACGCAGTATTTT; V: TRBV19; size: -; J: TRBJ2-3; D: TRBD2
CDR3: CASSLHPGWREKLFF; DNA: TGCGCCAGCAGCTTGCATCCGGGCTGGCGTGAAAAACTGTTTTTT; V: TRBV5-1; size: many; J: TRBJ1-4; D: -
CDR3: CASSPQRSETQYF; DNA: TGTGCCAGCTCACCACAGCGGTCGGAGACCCAGTACTTC; V: TRBV18; size: once; J: TRBJ2-5; D: -
CDR3: CASSPTLTSGSRGEQFF; DNA: TGTGCCAGCAGCCCGACCCTGACTAGCGGGAGTCGAGGTGAGCAGTTCTTC; V: TRBV11-2; size: -; J: TRBJ2-1; D: TRBD2
CDR3: CATSRDLPGGYEQYF; DNA: TGTGCCACCAGCAGAGATCTTCCGGGAGGGTACGAGCAGTACTTC; V: TRBV15; size: few; J: TRBJ2-7; D: TRBD2
CDR3: CASSLAFSWGGYNEQFF; DNA: TGTGCCAGCAGCTTAGCGTTTTCGTGGGGTGGCTACAATGAGCAGTTCTTC; V: TRBV7-9; size: few; J: TRBJ2-1; D: -
CDR3: CASSSDGWGEQFF; DNA: TGTGCCAGCAGCAGCGACGGGTGGGGTGAGCAGTTCTTC; V: TRBV7-3; size: few; J: TRBJ2-1; D: -
CDR3: CATSRSGTGKEQYF; DNA: TGTGCCACCAGCAGATCCGGGACAGGGAAAGAGCAGTACTTC; V: TRBV15; size: -; J: TRBJ2-7; D: TRBD1
CDR3: CASGTPATGEAFF; DNA: TGTGCCAGCGGCACCCCAGCGACAGGTGAAGCTTTCTTT; V: TRBV3-1; size: -; J: TRBJ1-1; D: -
CDR3: CASSFSRDTYNEQFF; DNA: TGTGCCAGCAGTTTTTCCCGGGATACTTACAATGAGCAGTTCTTC; V: TRBV12-3/TRBV12-4; size: -; J: TRBJ2-1; D: -
CDR3: CSAETSYEQYF; DNA: TGCAGCGCTGAGACTTCGTACGAGCAGTACTTC; V: TRBV29-1; size: many; J: TRBJ2-7; D: -
CDR3: CASSGTSRASGRSGELFF; DNA: TGTGCCAGCAGCGGCACCAGCCGAGCTAGCGGGAGGTCGGGGGAGCTGTTTTTT; V: TRBV7-8; size: -; J: TRBJ2-2; D: TRBD2
CDR3: CASRAGTPNQPQHF; DNA: TGTGCCAGCAGGGCCGGGACACCTAATCAGCCCCAGCATTTT; V: TRBV2; size: few; J: TRBJ1-5; D: -
CDR3: CASSHQGLGTDTQYF; DNA: TGTGCCAGCAGCCACCAGGGGCTAGGCACAGATACGCAGTATTTT; V: TRBV13; size: few; J: TRBJ2-3; D: -
CDR3: CASSIVGQPQHF; DNA: TGTGCCAGTAGTATAGTCGGGCAGCCCCAGCATTTT; V: TRBV19; size: -; J: TRBJ1-5; D: -